This is a list of T cell receptor beta chains from one sample in a study of cytotoxic CD8 clonotypes in ibrutinib-treated CLL. Some clones are missing from TCRdb's copy, which holds only in-frame ones; the method was immunoSEQ multiplex PCR. This sample carries about 200,000 clones, over 55% of them seen once, and the ten largest clones take over 10%. Sequences were derived from PBMCs, sampled after 24 months of ibrutinib treatment. These receptors were collected from a human donor with chronic lymphocytic leukemia. Each CDR3 is given with its conserved first and last residue. A D gene is named only where the DNA matches it firmly. A clone size is listed for some rows: how often the clone was seen (once, few, many), or a class if it is expanded.

v_call: TRBV6-5; clone_size: NA; j_call: TRBJ2-7; d_call: NA; cdr3_aa: CASSYQGLGSYEQYF; cdr3_nt: TGTGCCAGCAGTTACCAGGGTCTGGGGTCCTACGAGCAGTACTTC
v_call: TRBV20-1; clone_size: NA; j_call: TRBJ1-2; d_call: NA; cdr3_aa: CVGAGRGYTF; cdr3_nt: TGCGTTGGCGCAGGGCGAGGCTACACCTTC
v_call: TRBV4-1; clone_size: NA; j_call: TRBJ2-2; d_call: TRBD1; cdr3_aa: CASNQNVGQADTGELFF; cdr3_nt: TGCGCCAGCAACCAGAATGTAGGACAGGCAGACACCGGGGAGCTGTTTTTT
v_call: TRBV10-3; clone_size: NA; j_call: TRBJ2-3; d_call: NA; cdr3_aa: CAISRDTSADTQYF; cdr3_nt: TGTGCCATCAGCCGGGACACCAGCGCAGATACGCAGTATTTT
v_call: TRBV5-1; clone_size: NA; j_call: TRBJ1-2; d_call: TRBD1; cdr3_aa: CASSNEDREGNGYTF; cdr3_nt: TGCGCCAGCAGCAACGAGGACAGGGAGGGAAATGGCTACACCTTC
v_call: TRBV28; clone_size: NA; j_call: TRBJ1-3; d_call: NA; cdr3_aa: CASSRFRVDTIYF; cdr3_nt: TGTGCCAGCAGTCGCTTTCGGGTGGACACCATATATTTT
v_call: TRBV6-1; clone_size: few; j_call: TRBJ2-3; d_call: NA; cdr3_aa: CASSGFSSAQYF; cdr3_nt: TGTGCCAGCAGTGGTTTCAGTAGCGCGCAGTATTTT
v_call: TRBV9; clone_size: NA; j_call: TRBJ2-1; d_call: TRBD2; cdr3_aa: CASSPYGRSNEQFF; cdr3_nt: TGTGCCAGCAGCCCCTACGGGAGGTCCAATGAGCAGTTCTTC
v_call: TRBV11-3; clone_size: NA; j_call: TRBJ2-1; d_call: TRBD2; cdr3_aa: CASSMGLAIYNEQFF; cdr3_nt: TGTGCCAGCAGCATGGGACTAGCTATCTACAATGAGCAGTTCTTC
v_call: TRBV4-2; clone_size: NA; j_call: TRBJ2-3; d_call: NA; cdr3_aa: CASSRETTDTQYF; cdr3_nt: TGTGCCAGCAGTCGGGAAACCACAGATACGCAGTATTTT
v_call: TRBV9; clone_size: NA; j_call: TRBJ2-6; d_call: TRBD2; cdr3_aa: CASTKTAGGTGANVLTF; cdr3_nt: TGTGCCAGCACCAAAACCGCCGGGGGGACTGGGGCCAACGTCCTGACTTTC
v_call: TRBV7-2; clone_size: NA; j_call: TRBJ1-5; d_call: TRBD1; cdr3_aa: CASSLEQGGRQPQHF; cdr3_nt: TGTGCCAGCAGCTTAGAACAGGGGGGACGTCAGCCCCAGCATTTT
v_call: TRBV19; clone_size: NA; j_call: TRBJ1-2; d_call: TRBD1; cdr3_aa: CASSMTGGNGGYTF; cdr3_nt: TGTGCCAGTAGTATGACAGGGGGCAATGGTGGCTACACCTTC
v_call: TRBV15; clone_size: once; j_call: TRBJ1-2; d_call: NA; cdr3_aa: CATSRDSGRYGYTF; cdr3_nt: TGTGCCACCAGCAGAGATTCTGGCAGGTATGGCTACACCTTC
v_call: TRBV6-5; clone_size: NA; j_call: TRBJ2-5; d_call: NA; cdr3_aa: CASSYSPFLRETQYF; cdr3_nt: TGTGCCAGCAGTTACTCCCCATTCCTCCGGGAGACCCAGTACTTC
v_call: TRBV30; clone_size: NA; j_call: TRBJ1-2; d_call: NA; cdr3_aa: CAWRPDHSYGYTF; cdr3_nt: TGTGCCTGGAGACCAGACCACTCCTATGGCTACACCTTC
v_call: TRBV5-1; clone_size: few; j_call: TRBJ2-7; d_call: TRBD2; cdr3_aa: CASSLAGTSYEQYF; cdr3_nt: TGCGCCAGCAGCTTGGCCGGGACTAGCTACGAGCAGTACTTC
v_call: TRBV4-1; clone_size: NA; j_call: TRBJ1-1; d_call: NA; cdr3_aa: CASSQAGEEQTEAFF; cdr3_nt: TGCGCCAGCAGCCAAGCCGGGGAGGAACAGACTGAAGCTTTCTTT
v_call: TRBV25-1; clone_size: NA; j_call: TRBJ1-3; d_call: NA; cdr3_aa: CASSEWGDYSGNTIYF; cdr3_nt: TGTGCCAGCAGTGAATGGGGGGACTACTCTGGAAACACCATATATTTT
v_call: TRBV18; clone_size: NA; j_call: TRBJ1-5; d_call: TRBD1; cdr3_aa: CASSGQGVSQPQHF; cdr3_nt: TGTGCCAGCTCCGGACAGGGGGTTTCTCAGCCCCAGCATTTT
v_call: TRBV6-1; clone_size: NA; j_call: TRBJ2-1; d_call: NA; cdr3_aa: CASSVMGGGSFYEQFF; cdr3_nt: TGTGCCAGCAGTGTTATGGGAGGGGGATCCTTCTATGAGCAGTTCTTC
v_call: TRBV28; clone_size: NA; j_call: TRBJ2-5; d_call: TRBD1; cdr3_aa: CASSPLPGQGVFQETQYF; cdr3_nt: TGTGCCAGCAGCCCTCTCCCCGGACAGGGGGTTTTTCAAGAGACCCAGTACTTC
v_call: TRBV2; clone_size: NA; j_call: TRBJ2-2; d_call: TRBD2; cdr3_aa: CAWGLAENTGELFF; cdr3_nt: TGTGCCTGGGGACTAGCGGAGAACACCGGGGAGCTGTTTTTT
v_call: TRBV5-1; clone_size: NA; j_call: TRBJ2-1; d_call: NA; cdr3_aa: CASSLLPGSDEQFF; cdr3_nt: TGCGCCAGCAGCTTGCTCCCAGGGAGCGATGAGCAGTTCTTC
v_call: TRBV2; clone_size: once; j_call: TRBJ1-2; d_call: TRBD1; cdr3_aa: CASRTGLGYTF; cdr3_nt: TGTGCCAGCAGGACAGGGCTTGGCTACACCTTC